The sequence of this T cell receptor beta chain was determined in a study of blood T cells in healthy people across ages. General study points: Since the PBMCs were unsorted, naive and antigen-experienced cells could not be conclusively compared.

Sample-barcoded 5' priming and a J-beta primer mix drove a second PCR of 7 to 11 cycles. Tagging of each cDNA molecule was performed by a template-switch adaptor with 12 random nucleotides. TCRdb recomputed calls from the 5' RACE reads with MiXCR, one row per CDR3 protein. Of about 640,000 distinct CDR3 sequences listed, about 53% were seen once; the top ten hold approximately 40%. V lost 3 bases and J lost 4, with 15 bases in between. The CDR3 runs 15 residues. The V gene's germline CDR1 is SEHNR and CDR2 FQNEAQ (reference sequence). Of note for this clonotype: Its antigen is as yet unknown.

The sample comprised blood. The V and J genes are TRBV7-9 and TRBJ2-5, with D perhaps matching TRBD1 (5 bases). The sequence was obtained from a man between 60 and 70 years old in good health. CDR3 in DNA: TGTGCCAGCAGCTTCGGGCAGGGTCGAGGAGAGACCCAGTACTTC. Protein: CASSFGQGRGETQYF.